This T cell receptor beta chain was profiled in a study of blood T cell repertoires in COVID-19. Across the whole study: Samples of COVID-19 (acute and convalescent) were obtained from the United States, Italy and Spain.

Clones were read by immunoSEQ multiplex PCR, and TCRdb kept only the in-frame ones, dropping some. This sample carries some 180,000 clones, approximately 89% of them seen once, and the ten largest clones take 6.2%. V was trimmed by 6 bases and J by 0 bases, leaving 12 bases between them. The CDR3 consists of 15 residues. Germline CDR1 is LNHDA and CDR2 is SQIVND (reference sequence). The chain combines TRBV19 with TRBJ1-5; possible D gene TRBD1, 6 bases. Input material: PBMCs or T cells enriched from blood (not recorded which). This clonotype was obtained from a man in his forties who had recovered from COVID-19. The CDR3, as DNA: TGTGCCAGTAGCACGACAGGATATAGCAATCAGCCCCAGCATTTT. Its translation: CASSTTGYSNQPQHF.